Below are 12 T cell receptor beta chains sequenced from a single sample in a study of identical twins. TCRdb ran MiXCR on the 5' RACE reads and lists one entry per CDR3 protein. The sample yields about 720,000 distinct CDR3 sequences, about 20% seen once. These records were also assigned to another study, of T cells expressing NK-cell markers.

The sample taken for sequencing was PBMCs. Receptors originate from a woman under 30 in good health.

This clonotype was counted between two and nine times. The V call is TRBV6-5, the J call TRBJ2-2; D is unclear. This CDR3 has 14 amino acids. V was clipped by 4 bases and J by 2 bases, with 8 bases between them. The V gene's germline CDR1 is MNHEY and CDR2 SVGAGI. The CDR3 nucleotides read TGTGCCAGCAGTTCTACCCCAAACACCGGGGAGCTGTTTTTT. Its translation: CASSSTPNTGELFF.

The rearrangement joins TRBV9 to TRBJ2-2; a possible D gene is TRBD2 (6 bases). CDR3 size: 15 residues. Germline assignment: CDR1 SGDLS and CDR2 YYNGEE. V gave up 0 bases and J gave up 2 bases, with 8 bases separating them. The CDR3 nucleotides are TGTGCCAGCAGCGTAGATAGCGGAAACACCGGGGAGCTGTTTTTT. Translated: CASSVDSGNTGELFF.

This sequence joins TRBV21-1 and TRBJ2-5. TRBV21-1 is noted as a pseudogene. The CDR3 has 16 amino acids. The CDR3 sequence is CASSKAFHRYQETQYF. In DNA, the CDR3 is TGTGCCAGCAGCAAAGCGTTCCACCGGTACCAAGAGACCCAGTACTTC.

The chain links TRBV7-9 to TRBJ2-7, with TRBD1 matching 9 bases. Germline CDR1 SEHNR, CDR2 FQNEAQ (reference sequence). The CDR3 is made up of 14 amino acids. J was trimmed by 5 bases and V by 5 bases; bases with no gene match: 7. For the CDR3, the DNA is TGTGCCAGCAGCCTTTGGGGACAGGGTAACGAGCAGTACTTC. The encoded protein is CASSLWGQGNEQYF.

The chain recombines TRBV20-1 with TRBJ2-1, with unresolved D. This CDR3 contains 12 residues. Germline CDR1 reads DFQATT; CDR2 reads SNEGSKA (reference sequence). With 6 bases removed from V and 7 bases from J, the gap between germline ends came to 13 bases. CDR3 DNA sequence: TGCAGTGCCCCCGCTTTGGTGAATGAGCAGTTCTTC. This gives the protein CSAPALVNEQFF.

The chain links TRBV5-1 to TRBJ2-5, with a tentative D call TRBD2 (5 bases). Germline CDR1 is SGHRS and CDR2 is YFSETQ. V lost 4 bases to trimming and J lost 1 base, with 8 bases between them. This CDR3 contains 13 residues. Here the CDR3 DNA reads TGCGCCAGCAGCATCGGGGTCCAAGAGACCCAGTACTTC. Amino acids: CASSIGVQETQYF.

The table lists this clonotype with a few counts. The chain has TRBV5-1 and TRBJ2-1; D tentatively reads TRBD1 or TRBD2 (6 bases each). This CDR3 region has 14 residues. V shed 4 bases and J shed 8 bases, with 16 bases lying between them. The V gene's germline CDR1 is SGHRS and CDR2 YFSETQ. The CDR3 sequence is CASSPDNGGDEQFF. CDR3 DNA sequence: TGCGCCAGCAGCCCGGATAACGGGGGCGATGAGCAGTTCTTC.

The chain recombines TRBV5-1 with TRBJ2-2; no clear D gene. V was trimmed by 0 bases and J by 0 bases, leaving 9 bases between them. Germline assignment: CDR1 SGHRS and CDR2 YFSETQ. The CDR3 sequence is 16 residues long. CDR3 bases: TGCGCCAGCAGCTTGGCTGCTGGAGCGAACACCGGGGAGCTGTTTTTT. As protein: CASSLAAGANTGELFF.

V and J are TRBV6-5 and TRBJ2-5, with D possibly TRBD2 on 5 matching bases. Trimming removed 4 bases from V and 2 bases from J, with 14 bases in between. Germline V gives CDR1 MNHEY, CDR2 SVGAGI. The length of the CDR3 is 15 residues. CDR3 DNA: TGTGCCAGCAGTTCGGAGCGGCTAAGACAAGAGACCCAGTACTTC. It codes for CASSSERLRQETQYF.

The chain has TRBV19 and TRBJ2-7; TRBD1 matches 8 bases. The V segment lost 5 bases and the J segment 4 bases; nucleotides outside the gene matches: 7. This CDR3 contains 14 residues. From germline, CDR1 is LNHDA and CDR2 SQIVND (reference sequence). CDR3 DNA: TGTGCCAGTAGTCCCCGGACAGGGTGGTACGAGCAGTACTTC. It encodes CASSPRTGWYEQYF.

The chain uses TRBV7-8 and TRBJ2-1; 7 bases align to TRBD2. Looked up from germline, CDR1 is SGHVS and CDR2 is FQNEAQ. The CDR3 loop spans 14 amino acids. V lost 4 bases to trimming and J lost 7 bases; unmatched junction nucleotides: 7. CDR3 loop: CASSYLTSLNEQFF. In DNA form, the CDR3 reads TGTGCCAGCAGCTACTTGACTAGCTTAAATGAGCAGTTCTTC.

The chain recombines TRBV12-3 or TRBV12-4 with TRBJ2-1, with TRBD2 as a possible D gene (5 bases). The CDR3 sequence is 18 residues long. The V gene lost 2 bases and the J gene lost 5 bases, with 22 bases spanning the gap. The CDR3 loop reads CASSLSRLGAGRNNEQFF. Here the CDR3 DNA reads TGTGCCAGCAGTTTATCGCGCCTGGGTGCGGGCCGTAACAATGAGCAGTTCTTC.